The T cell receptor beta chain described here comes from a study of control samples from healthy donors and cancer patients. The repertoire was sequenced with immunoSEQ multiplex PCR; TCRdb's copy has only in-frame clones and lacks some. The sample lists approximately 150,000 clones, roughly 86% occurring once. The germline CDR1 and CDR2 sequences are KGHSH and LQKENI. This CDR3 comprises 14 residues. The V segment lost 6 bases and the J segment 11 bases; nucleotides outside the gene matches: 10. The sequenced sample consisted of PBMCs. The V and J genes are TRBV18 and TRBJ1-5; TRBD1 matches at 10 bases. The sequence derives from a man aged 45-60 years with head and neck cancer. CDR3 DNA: TGTGCCAGCTCGGCGGGACAGGGGATAGAGACCCAGCATTTT. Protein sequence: CASSAGQGIETQHF.